The next 8 T cell receptor beta chains were all read from a single sample in a study of vaccination and CD4 T cells after COVID-19 (dated by TCRdb to between 2021 and 2024). The library was produced with PCR. The sequencer listed for this sample is Illumina iSeq 100. TCR sequencing of DNA from cultured CD4+ T cells used the Oncomine TCR Beta short-read assay at the Johns Hopkins FTIC core. Through fastp at Q25 and MiXCR, TCRdb rebuilt clones from the public reads, retaining in-frame beta chains. Every CDR3 protein is listed once, alongside the most common genes and DNA of its rows. The table for this sample lists roughly 12,000 distinct CDR3 sequences; over 60% of them were counted only once. The ten largest clones represent around 9.9% of the sample. Which antigens these TCRs recognize remains unknown. Sample treatment or condition, as interpreted from the label and publication: roughly 11-day PBMC culture with coronavirus spike peptide pools or control peptides (ViraFEST assay).

The sequenced material came from CD4+ T cells from blood, cultured in vitro. These receptors were obtained from a human donor who had recovered from COVID-19.

In this sample, this clonotype turned up once. This chain's CDR3 is CATTAGGPRCDPTDTQYF. The CDR3 region has the DNA TGTGCCACTACAGCGGGAGGGCCACGATGCGACCCCACAGATACGCAGTATTTT. The genes are TRBV21-1 and TRBJ2-3; TRBD2, the table's D call, lacks a check against the DNA. TRBV21-1 is tagged as a pseudogene. CDR3 length: 18 amino acids.

In its sample, this clonotype ranks as medium-sized. The chain carries TRBV5-4 and TRBJ1-1; 10 bases match TRBD1. The V and J ends lost 2 bases and 5 bases, in that order; junction bases with no gene match: 6. This CDR3 contains 15 residues. Per germline, CDR1 SGHNT and CDR2 YYREEE (reference sequence). CDR3 amino acids: CASSLPGTGVTEAFF. CDR3 in DNA: TGTGCCAGCAGCTTACCCGGGACAGGGGTAACTGAAGCTTTCTTT.

V is TRBV20-1 and J is TRBJ2-1; D is undetermined. This CDR3 has 10 residues. The V gene's germline CDR1 is DFQATT and CDR2 SNEGSKA (reference sequence). The CDR3 loop is CSPLQYEQFF. The CDR3 DNA reads TGCAGCCCGCTCCAATATGAGCAGTTCTTC.

This sequence joins TRBV7-2 and TRBJ2-3; the match to TRBD2 covers 8 bases. The trim removed 5 bases at V and 1 base at J, leaving 8 bases unmatched. CDR3 length: 16 residues. The germline CDR1 and CDR2 sequences are SGHTA and FQGNSA. CDR3: CASSPEGLVGTDTQYF. The CDR3 bases are TGTGCCAGCAGCCCCGAGGGACTAGTGGGCACAGATACGCAGTATTTT. The full variable domain, with the rest looked up from reference TRBV7-2 and TRBJ2-3, is GAGVSQSPSNKVTEKGKDVELRCDPISGHTALYWYRQSLGQGLEFLIYFQGNSAPDKSGLPSDRFSAERTGGSVSTLTIQRTQQEDSAVYLCASSPEGLVGTDTQYFGPGTRLTVL.

This sequence joins TRBV27 and TRBJ2-5; the D gene could be TRBD1 or TRBD2 (6 bases each). The CDR3 spans 15 residues. From germline, CDR1 is MNHEY and CDR2 SMNVEV (reference sequence). V lost 1 base and J lost 4, with 13 bases in between. CDR3 in amino acids: CASSLFRGRGETQYF. CDR3 bases: TGTGCCAGCAGTTTATTCCGGGGGCGAGGAGAGACCCAGTACTTC.

The count of this clonotype is one. The V gene is TRBV28, the J gene TRBJ1-1; no firm D call. The CDR3 covers 17 residues. The germline V gene has CDR1 MDHEN and CDR2 SYDVKM. Trimming removed 2 bases from V and 2 bases from J, with 18 bases in between. The CDR3 protein is CASSLIFNEGRNTEAFF. The CDR3 DNA follows: TGTGCCAGCAGTTTAATCTTTAATGAGGGTAGAAACACTGAAGCTTTCTTT. The full variable domain, with the rest looked up from reference TRBV28 and TRBJ1-1, is DVKVTQSSRYLVKRTGEKVFLECVQDMDHENMFWYRQDPGLGLRLIYFSYDVKMKEKGDIPEGYSVSREKKERFSLILESASTNQTSMYLCASSLIFNEGRNTEAFFGQGTRLTVV.

This rearrangement joins TRBV7-9 to TRBJ1-2, with TRBD1 identical over 9 bases. Germline-derived CDR1 and CDR2 are SEHNR and FQNEAQ (reference sequence). There are 13 residues in the CDR3. The ends lost 5 bases at V and 6 bases at J; junction bases unmatched: 4. The CDR3 reads CASSTQGANGYTF. The CDR3 DNA follows: TGTGCCAGCAGCACACAGGGGGCGAATGGCTACACCTTC.

In its sample, this clonotype was seen once. J is TRBJ2-2 and V is TRBV20-1; maybe TRBD1 (5 bases). Trimming took 5 bases from V and 5 from J, leaving 15 bases between them. Germline V gene data show CDR1 as DFQATT and CDR2 as SNEGSKA (reference sequence). CDR3 length: 14 amino acids. The CDR3 region is CSARQGSWTGELFF. CDR3 in DNA: TGCAGTGCTCGGCAGGGATCGTGGACCGGGGAGCTGTTTTTT.